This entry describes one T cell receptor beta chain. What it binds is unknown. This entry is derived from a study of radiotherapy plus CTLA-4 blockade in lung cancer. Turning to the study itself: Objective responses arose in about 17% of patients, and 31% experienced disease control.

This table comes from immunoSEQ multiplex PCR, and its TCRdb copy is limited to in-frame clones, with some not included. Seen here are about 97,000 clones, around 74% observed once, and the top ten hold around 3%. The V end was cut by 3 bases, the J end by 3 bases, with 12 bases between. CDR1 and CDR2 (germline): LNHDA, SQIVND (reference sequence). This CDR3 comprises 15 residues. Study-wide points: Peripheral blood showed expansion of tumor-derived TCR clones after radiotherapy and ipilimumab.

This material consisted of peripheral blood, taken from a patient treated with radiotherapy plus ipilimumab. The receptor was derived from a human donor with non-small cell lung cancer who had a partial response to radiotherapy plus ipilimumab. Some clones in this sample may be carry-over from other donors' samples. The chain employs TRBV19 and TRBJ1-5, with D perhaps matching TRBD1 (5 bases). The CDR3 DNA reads TGTGCCAGTAGTATCGACAGAGGAGTCAATCAGCCCCAGCATTTT. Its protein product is CASSIDRGVNQPQHF.